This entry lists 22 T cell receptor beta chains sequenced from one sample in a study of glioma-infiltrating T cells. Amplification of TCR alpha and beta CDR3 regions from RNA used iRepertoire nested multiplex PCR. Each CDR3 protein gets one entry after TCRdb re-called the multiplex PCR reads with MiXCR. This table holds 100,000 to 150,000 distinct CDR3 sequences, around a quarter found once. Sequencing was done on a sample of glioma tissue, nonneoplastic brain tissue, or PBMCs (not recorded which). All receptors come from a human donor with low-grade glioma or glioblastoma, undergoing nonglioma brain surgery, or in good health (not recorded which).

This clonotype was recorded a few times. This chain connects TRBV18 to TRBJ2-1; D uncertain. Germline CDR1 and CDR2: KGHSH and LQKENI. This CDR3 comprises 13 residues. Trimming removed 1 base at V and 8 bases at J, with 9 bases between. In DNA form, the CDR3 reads TGTGCCAGCTCACCACAGGCAGGTGATGAGCAGTTCTTC. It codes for CASSPQAGDEQFF.

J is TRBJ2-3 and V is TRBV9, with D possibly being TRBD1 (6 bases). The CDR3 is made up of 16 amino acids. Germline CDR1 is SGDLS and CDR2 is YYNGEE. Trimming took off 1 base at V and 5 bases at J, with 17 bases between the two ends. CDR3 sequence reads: CASSVRGQRVGDTQYF. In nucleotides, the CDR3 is TGTGCCAGCAGCGTAAGGGGACAAAGGGTTGGAGATACGCAGTATTTT.

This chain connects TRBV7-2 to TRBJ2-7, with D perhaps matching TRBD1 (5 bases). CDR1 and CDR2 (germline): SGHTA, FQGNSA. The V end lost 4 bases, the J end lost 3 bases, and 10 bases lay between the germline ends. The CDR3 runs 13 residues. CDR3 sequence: CASSSDTLYEQYV. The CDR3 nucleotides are TGTGCCAGCAGCTCGGACACCCTCTACGAGCAGTACGTC.

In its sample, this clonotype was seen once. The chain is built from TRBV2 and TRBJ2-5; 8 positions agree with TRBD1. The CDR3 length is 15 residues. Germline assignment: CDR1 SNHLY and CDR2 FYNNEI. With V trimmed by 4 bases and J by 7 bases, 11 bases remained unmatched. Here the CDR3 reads CASSGVRTGMGTQYF. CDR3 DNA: TGTGCCAGCAGTGGAGTGAGGACAGGGATGGGGACCCAGTACTTC.

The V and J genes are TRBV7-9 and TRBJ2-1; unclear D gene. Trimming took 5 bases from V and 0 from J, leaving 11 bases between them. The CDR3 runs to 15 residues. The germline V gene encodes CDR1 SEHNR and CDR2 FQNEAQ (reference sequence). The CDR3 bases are TGTGCCAGCAGCGCCTACACCCGCTCCTACAATGAGCAGTTCTTC. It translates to CASSAYTRSYNEQFF. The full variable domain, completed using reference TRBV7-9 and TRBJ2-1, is DTGVSQNPRHKITKRGQNVTFRCDPISEHNRLYWYRQTLGQGPEFLTYFQNEAQLEKSRLLSDRFSAERPKGSFSTLEIQRTEQGDSAMYLCASSAYTRSYNEQFFGPGTRLTVL.

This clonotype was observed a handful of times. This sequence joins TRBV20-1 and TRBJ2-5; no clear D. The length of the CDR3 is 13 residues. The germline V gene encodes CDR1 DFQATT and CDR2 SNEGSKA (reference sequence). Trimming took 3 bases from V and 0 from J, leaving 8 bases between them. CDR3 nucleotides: TGCAGTGCTAGTAGGCAGGACCAAGAGACCCAGTACTTC. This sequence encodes CSASRQDQETQYF.

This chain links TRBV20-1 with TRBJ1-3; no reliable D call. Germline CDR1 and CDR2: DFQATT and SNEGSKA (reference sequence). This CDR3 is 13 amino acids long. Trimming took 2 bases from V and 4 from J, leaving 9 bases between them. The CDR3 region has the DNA TGCAGTGCTAGACAAGGGTCGGGAAACACCATATATTTT. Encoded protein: CSARQGSGNTIYF.

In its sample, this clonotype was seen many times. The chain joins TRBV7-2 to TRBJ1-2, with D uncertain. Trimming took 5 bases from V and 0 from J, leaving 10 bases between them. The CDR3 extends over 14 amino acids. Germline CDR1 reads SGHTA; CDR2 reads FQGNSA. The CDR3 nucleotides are TGTGCCAGCAGCCCGGACGAAGCTAACTATGGCTACACCTTC. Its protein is CASSPDEANYGYTF. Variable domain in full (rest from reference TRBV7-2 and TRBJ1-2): GAGVSQSPSNKVTEKGKDVELRCDPISGHTALYWYRQSLGQGLEFLIYFQGNSAPDKSGLPSDRFSAERTGGSVSTLTIQRTQQEDSAVYLCASSPDEANYGYTFGSGTRLTVV.

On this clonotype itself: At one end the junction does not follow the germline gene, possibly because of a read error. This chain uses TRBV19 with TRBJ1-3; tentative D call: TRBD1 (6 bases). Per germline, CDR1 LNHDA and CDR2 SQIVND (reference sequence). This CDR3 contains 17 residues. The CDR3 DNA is TGTGCCAGTAGTATTCTGCCGACAGGACTCTCTGGAAACGCCATATATTTT. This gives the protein CASSILPTGLSGNAIYF.

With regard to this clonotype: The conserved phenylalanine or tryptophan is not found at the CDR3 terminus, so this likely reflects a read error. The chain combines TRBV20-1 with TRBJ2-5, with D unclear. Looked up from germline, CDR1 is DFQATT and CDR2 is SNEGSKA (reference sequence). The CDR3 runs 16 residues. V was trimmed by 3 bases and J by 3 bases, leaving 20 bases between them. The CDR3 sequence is CSARILGRTTKETQYS. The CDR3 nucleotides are TGCAGTGCTAGGATTTTAGGTCGAACTACGAAAGAGACCCAGTACTCC.

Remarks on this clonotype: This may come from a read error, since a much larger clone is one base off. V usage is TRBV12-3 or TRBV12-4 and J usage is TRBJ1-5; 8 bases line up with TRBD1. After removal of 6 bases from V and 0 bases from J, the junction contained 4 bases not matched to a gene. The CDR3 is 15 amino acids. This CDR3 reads CASSRTGNSNQPQHF. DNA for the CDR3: TGTGCCAGCAGCCGGACAGGGAATAGCAATCAGCCCCAGCATTTT.

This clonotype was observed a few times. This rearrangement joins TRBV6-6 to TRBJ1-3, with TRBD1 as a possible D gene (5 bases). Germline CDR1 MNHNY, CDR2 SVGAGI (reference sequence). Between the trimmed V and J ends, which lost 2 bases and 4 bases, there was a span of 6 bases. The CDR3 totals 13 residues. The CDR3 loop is CASSYPGGNTIYF. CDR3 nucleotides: TGTGCCAGCAGTTACCCAGGGGGAAACACCATATATTTT.

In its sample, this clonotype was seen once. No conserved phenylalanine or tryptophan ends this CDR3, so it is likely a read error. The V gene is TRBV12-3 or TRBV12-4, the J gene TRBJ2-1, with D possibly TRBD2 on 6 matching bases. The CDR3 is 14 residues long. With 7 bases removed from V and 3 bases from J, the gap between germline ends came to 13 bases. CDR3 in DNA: TGTGCCAGCACCTCCGGGACTGTCTACAATGAGCAGTTCTTA. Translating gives CASTSGTVYNEQFL.

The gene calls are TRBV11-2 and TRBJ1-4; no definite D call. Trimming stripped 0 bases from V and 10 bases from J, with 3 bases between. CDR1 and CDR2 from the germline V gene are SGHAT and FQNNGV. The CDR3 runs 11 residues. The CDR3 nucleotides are TGTGCCAGCAGCTTAGAGGGAAAACTGTTTTTT. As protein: CASSLEGKLFF.

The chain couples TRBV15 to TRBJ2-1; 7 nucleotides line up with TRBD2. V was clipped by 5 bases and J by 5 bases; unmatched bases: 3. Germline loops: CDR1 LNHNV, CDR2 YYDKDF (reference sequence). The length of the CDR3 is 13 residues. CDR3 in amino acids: CATSGGVHNEQFF. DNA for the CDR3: TGTGCCACCAGCGGGGGGGTCCACAATGAGCAGTTCTTC.

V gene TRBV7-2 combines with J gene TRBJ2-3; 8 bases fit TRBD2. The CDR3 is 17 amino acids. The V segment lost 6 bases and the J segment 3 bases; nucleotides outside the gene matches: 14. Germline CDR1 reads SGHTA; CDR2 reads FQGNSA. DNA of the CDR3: TGTGCCAGCAGACAACCGCCGGGACTAGGGACGACAGATACGCAGTATTTT. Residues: CASRQPPGLGTTDTQYF.

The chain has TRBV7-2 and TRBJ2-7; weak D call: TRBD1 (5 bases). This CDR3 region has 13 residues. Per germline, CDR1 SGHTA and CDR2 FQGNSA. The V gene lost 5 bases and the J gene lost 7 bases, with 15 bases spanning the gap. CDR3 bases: TGTGCCAGCAGCGCAACAGGACCGGGTGAGCAGTACGTC. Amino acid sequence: CASSATGPGEQYV.

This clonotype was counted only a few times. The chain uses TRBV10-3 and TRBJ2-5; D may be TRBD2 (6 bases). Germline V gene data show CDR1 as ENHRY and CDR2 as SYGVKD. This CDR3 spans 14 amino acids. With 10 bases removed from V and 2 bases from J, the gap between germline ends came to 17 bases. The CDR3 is CATRGGSRQETQYF. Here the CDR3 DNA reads TGTGCCACCCGTGGGGGGTCGCGGCAAGAGACCCAGTACTTC.

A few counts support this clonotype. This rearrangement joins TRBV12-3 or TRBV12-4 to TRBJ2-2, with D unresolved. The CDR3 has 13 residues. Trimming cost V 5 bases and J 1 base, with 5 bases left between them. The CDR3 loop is CASSPENTGELFF. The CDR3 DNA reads TGTGCCAGCAGTCCGGAGAACACCGGGGAGCTGTTTTTT.

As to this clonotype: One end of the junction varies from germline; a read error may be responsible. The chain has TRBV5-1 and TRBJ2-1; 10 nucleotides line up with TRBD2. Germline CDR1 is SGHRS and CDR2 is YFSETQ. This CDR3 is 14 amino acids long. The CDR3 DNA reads TGCGCCAGCAGCTTACTAGCGGGGAACAATGGGCAGTTCTTC. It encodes CASSLLAGNNGQFF.

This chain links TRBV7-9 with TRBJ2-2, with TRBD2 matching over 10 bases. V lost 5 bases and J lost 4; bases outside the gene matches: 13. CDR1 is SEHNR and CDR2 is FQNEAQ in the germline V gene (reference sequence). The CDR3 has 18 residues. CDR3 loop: CASSPGLLLAGRTGELFF. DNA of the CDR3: TGTGCCAGCAGCCCCGGTCTTCTACTAGCGGGGCGCACCGGGGAGCTGTTTTTT.

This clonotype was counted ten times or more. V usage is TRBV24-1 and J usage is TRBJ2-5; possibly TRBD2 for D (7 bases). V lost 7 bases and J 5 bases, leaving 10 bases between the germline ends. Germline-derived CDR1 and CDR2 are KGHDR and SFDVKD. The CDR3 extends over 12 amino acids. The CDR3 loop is CATRGGAETQYF. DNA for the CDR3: TGTGCCACCAGGGGGGGGGCCGAGACCCAGTACTTC.